These 14 T cell receptor beta chains share one sample of origin, sequenced in a study of cytomegalovirus exposure and HLA in healthy donors. The PCR had 60 Vbeta and 13 Jbeta primers. Generated by immunoSEQ multiplex PCR, the TCRdb table keeps only in-frame clones and is missing some. The sample includes under 150,000 clones, 68% of them seen just once. What was sequenced was PBMCs. These TCRs come from a man between 60 and 75 years old in good health and CMV-seronegative.

On this clone itself: A read error may account for a junction end that differs from germline. This rearrangement joins TRBV30 to TRBJ2-7; the D gene is possibly TRBD2 (7 bases). The CDR3 is 13 amino acids. CDR1 is GTSNPN, CDR2 SVGIG, per germline (reference sequence). The CDR3 reads CAWSWGGSNEQYF. CDR3 DNA: TGTGCCTGGAGTTGGGGGGGCTCCAACGAGCAGTACTTC.

This chain joins TRBV28 and TRBJ2-1, with 8 bases identical to TRBD2. Unmatched junction bases numbered 13, after V lost 5 bases and J lost 7 bases. Germline V CDR1 and CDR2: MDHEN, SYDVKM. The CDR3 totals 16 residues. In DNA form, the CDR3 reads TGTGCCAGCAGTCCCGGGGGAGCGGGAGTTGGTAATGAGCAGTTCTTC. It specifies CASSPGGAGVGNEQFF.

The chain recombines TRBV7-9 with TRBJ2-1, with 9 bases matching TRBD2. The V gene's germline CDR1 is SEHNR and CDR2 FQNEAQ (reference sequence). The V gene end was trimmed by 1 base and the J gene end by 4 bases; junction bases not matched to a gene: 8. The length of the CDR3 is 17 residues. The CDR3: CASSLGGLAGTYNEQFF. DNA for the CDR3: TGTGCCAGCAGCTTAGGGGGCCTAGCGGGAACATACAATGAGCAGTTCTTC. Full variable domain (missing parts from reference TRBV7-9 and TRBJ2-1): DTGVSQNPRHKITKRGQNVTFRCDPISEHNRLYWYRQTLGQGPEFLTYFQNEAQLEKSRLLSDRFSAERPKGSFSTLEIQRTEQGDSAMYLCASSLGGLAGTYNEQFFGPGTRLTVL.

This clone was observed a few times. The chain uses TRBV11-1 and TRBJ1-4, with D uncertain. CDR1 SGHAT and CDR2 FQDESV come from the germline V gene (reference sequence). The V end was cut by 3 bases, the J end by 2 bases, with 13 bases between. The CDR3 totals 16 residues. CDR3 nucleotides: TGTGCCAGCAGCTTCACCGCGGAGACGACTAATGAAAAACTGTTTTTT. This sequence encodes CASSFTAETTNEKLFF. The whole variable domain, remainder taken from reference TRBV11-1 and TRBJ1-4, is EAEVAQSPRYKITEKSQAVAFWCDPISGHATLYWYRQILGQGPELLVQFQDESVVDDSQLPKDRFSAERLKGVDSTLKIQPAELGDSAMYLCASSFTAETTNEKLFFGSGTQLSVL.

This chain links TRBV10-3 with TRBJ2-5; 11 positions agree with TRBD2. The trim removed 3 bases at V and 3 bases at J, leaving 12 bases unmatched. The V gene's germline CDR1 is ENHRY and CDR2 SYGVKD. This CDR3 has 18 residues. CDR3 in amino acids: CAISESTGTSGTEETQYF. CDR3 in DNA: TGTGCCATCAGTGAATCGACCGGGACTAGCGGAACCGAAGAGACCCAGTACTTC.

The chain links TRBV5-1 to TRBJ1-2; TRBD1 aligns across 8 bases. J lost 3 bases, V lost 3 bases, and 7 bases had no gene match. CDR3 length equals 15 residues. The germline V gene has CDR1 SGHRS and CDR2 YFSETQ. This chain's CDR3 is CASSSPGQDDYGYTF. In DNA form, the CDR3 reads TGCGCCAGCAGCTCTCCGGGACAGGACGACTATGGCTACACCTTC.

The rearrangement links TRBV5-4 to TRBJ1-1; 8 bases map to TRBD1. With V trimmed by 3 bases and J by 1 base, 5 bases remained unmatched. In germline, CDR1 is SGHNT, CDR2 YYREEE (reference sequence). There are 15 residues in the CDR3. The CDR3 region has the DNA TGTGCCAGCAGCTCGAACAGGGGGTCGAACACTGAAGCTTTCTTT. This sequence encodes CASSSNRGSNTEAFF.

The gene calls are TRBV14 and TRBJ1-1; 7 nucleotides agree with TRBD1. Trimming removed 1 base from V and 10 bases from J; junction bases left unmatched: 6. This CDR3 has 13 amino acids. From germline, CDR1 is SGHDN and CDR2 FVKESK. CDR3 loop: CASSQVTGERAFF. The CDR3 DNA is TGTGCCAGCAGCCAAGTTACAGGGGAAAGAGCTTTCTTT.

V gene TRBV9 combines with J gene TRBJ1-4; 7 bases line up with TRBD1. Germline loops: CDR1 SGDLS, CDR2 YYNGEE. V shed 3 bases and J 8 bases; nucleotides not matched to a gene: 10. The CDR3 consists of 15 residues. Here the CDR3 reads CASSEGTVLREKLFF. CDR3 coding DNA: TGTGCCAGCAGCGAGGGGACAGTCTTGAGGGAAAAACTGTTTTTT.

The chain recombines TRBV6-5 with TRBJ2-1; 7 bases are shared with TRBD1. V shed 6 bases, J shed 12 bases, and the junction held 11 bases outside the gene matches. CDR1 and CDR2 from the germline V gene are MNHEY and SVGAGI. The length of the CDR3 is 13 residues. The CDR3 nucleotides read TGTGCCAGCAGACCCGACAGGGCCGGACTGCAGTTCTTC. This codes for CASRPDRAGLQFF.

The J gene is TRBJ1-5, the V gene TRBV19, with D perhaps matching TRBD1 (5 bases). The ends were cut back, 3 bases at V and 2 bases at J, with 20 bases in the middle. The CDR3 covers 18 residues. Per the germline V gene, CDR1 is LNHDA and CDR2 is SQIVND (reference sequence). The CDR3 DNA follows: TGTGCCAGTAGTATCCGCTCAGGGACCCCGGGGGGCAATCAGCCCCAGCATTTT. Translating gives CASSIRSGTPGGNQPQHF.

This chain joins TRBV13 and TRBJ2-4; 8 bases are a match to TRBD1. The CDR3 runs 16 residues. V dropped 4 bases and J dropped 2; count of bases not matched to a gene: 7. Germline V CDR1 and CDR2: PRHDT, FYEKMQ (reference sequence). CDR3 residues: CASSSSGGATKNIQYF. CDR3 nucleotides: TGTGCCAGCAGCTCCTCAGGGGGCGCCACCAAAAACATTCAGTACTTC.

The chain has TRBV11-3 and TRBJ2-2, with D possibly TRBD2 on 5 matching bases. V shed 5 bases and J shed 7 bases, with 11 bases lying between them. The CDR3 is 13 residues long. The germline gives CDR1 SGHNT, CDR2 YENEEA. The CDR3 loop reads CASSPGGHGELFF. The DNA of the CDR3 is TGTGCCAGCAGCCCCGGAGGCCACGGGGAGCTGTTTTTT. The whole variable domain, remainder taken from reference TRBV11-3 and TRBJ2-2, is EAGVVQSPRYKIIEKKQPVAFWCNPISGHNTLYWYLQNLGQGPELLIRYENEEAVDDSQLPKDRFSAERLKGVDSTLKIQPAELGDSAVYLCASSPGGHGELFFGEGSRLTVL.

The sample holds one count of this clone. The chain links TRBV30 to TRBJ1-5; TRBD1 matches at 8 bases. Germline V lookup: CDR1 GTSNPN, CDR2 SVGIG (reference sequence). V shed 4 bases, J shed 5 bases, and the junction held 4 bases outside the gene matches. CDR3 length equals 13 residues. DNA of the CDR3: TGTGCCTGGACAGGGGGCAGGGATCAGCCCCAGCATTTT. Its protein is CAWTGGRDQPQHF.